These T cell receptor beta chains were read from a single sample in a study of cytomegalovirus exposure and HLA in healthy donors. The repertoire was sequenced with immunoSEQ multiplex PCR; TCRdb's copy has only in-frame clones and lacks some. This table has some 76,000 clones, 94% appearing once. Source material: PBMCs. The receptors stem from a woman between 18 and 30 years old in good health and CMV-seronegative. CDR3s include the opening cysteine and the closing phenylalanine or tryptophan. D genes are given only for firm matches. Expanded clones are given a class, and other clones once, few, many or no size at all.

J gene: TRBJ1-4; D gene: TRBD1; clone size: -; V gene: TRBV6-5; CDR3 protein: CASSYGTVNEKLFF; CDR3 DNA: TGTGCCAGCAGTTACGGGACAGTTAATGAAAAACTGTTTTTT
J gene: TRBJ1-1; D gene: -; clone size: -; V gene: TRBV19; CDR3 protein: CASSVTAGGPEAFF; CDR3 DNA: TGTGCCAGTAGTGTGACAGCTGGGGGCCCTGAAGCTTTCTTT
J gene: TRBJ1-1; D gene: -; clone size: -; V gene: TRBV30; CDR3 protein: CAWIAGLTHEAFF; CDR3 DNA: TGTGCCTGGATCGCAGGCCTCACACACGAAGCTTTCTTT
J gene: TRBJ2-3; D gene: TRBD2; clone size: few; V gene: TRBV6-4; CDR3 protein: CASSDSAGRTDTQYF; CDR3 DNA: TGTGCCAGCAGTGACTCAGCGGGACGCACAGATACGCAGTATTTT
J gene: TRBJ2-5; D gene: -; clone size: -; V gene: TRBV7-2; CDR3 protein: CASSFGPQETQYF; CDR3 DNA: TGTGCCAGCAGCTTTGGCCCCCAGGAGACCCAGTACTTC
J gene: TRBJ1-2; D gene: TRBD1; clone size: -; V gene: TRBV6-5; CDR3 protein: CASSLGQGDGYTF; CDR3 DNA: TGTGCCAGCAGCCTGGGACAGGGAGATGGCTACACCTTC
J gene: TRBJ1-1; D gene: -; clone size: few; V gene: TRBV27; CDR3 protein: CASSPEFGTTLKEAFF; CDR3 DNA: TGTGCCAGCAGTCCGGAATTCGGGACAACCCTTAAAGAAGCTTTCTTT
J gene: TRBJ2-1; D gene: TRBD2; clone size: -; V gene: TRBV11-2; CDR3 protein: CASSSHASGGAHEQFF; CDR3 DNA: TGTGCCAGCAGCTCACATGCTAGCGGGGGGGCCCATGAGCAGTTCTTC
J gene: TRBJ2-1; D gene: -; clone size: -; V gene: TRBV5-6; CDR3 protein: CASSLGRGHNEQFF; CDR3 DNA: TGTGCCAGCAGCTTGGGGCGGGGGCACAATGAGCAGTTCTTC
J gene: TRBJ1-4; D gene: -; clone size: -; V gene: TRBV5-4; CDR3 protein: CASSWGQNEKLFF; CDR3 DNA: TGTGCCAGCAGTTGGGGCCAGAATGAAAAACTGTTTTTT
J gene: TRBJ2-3; D gene: -; clone size: -; V gene: TRBV9; CDR3 protein: CASSERGGITDTQYF; CDR3 DNA: TGTGCCAGCAGCGAGAGGGGGGGTATAACAGATACGCAGTATTTT
J gene: TRBJ2-3; D gene: TRBD2; clone size: -; V gene: TRBV2; CDR3 protein: CASSVLPTFGSLTSGISTDTQYF; CDR3 DNA: TGTGCCAGCAGTGTGTTGCCCACGTTTGGGTCCTTGACTAGCGGGATTTCGACAGATACGCAGTATTTT
J gene: TRBJ1-1; D gene: TRBD1; clone size: -; V gene: TRBV5-1; CDR3 protein: CASSVIPGQGARTEAFF; CDR3 DNA: TGCGCCAGCAGCGTTATTCCGGGACAGGGGGCGCGTACTGAAGCTTTCTTT
J gene: TRBJ2-7; D gene: -; clone size: -; V gene: TRBV5-6; CDR3 protein: CASSLSSKFLNEQYF; CDR3 DNA: TGTGCCAGCAGCTTGTCTAGTAAATTTCTGAACGAGCAGTACTTC
J gene: TRBJ2-7; D gene: TRBD2; clone size: -; V gene: TRBV19; CDR3 protein: CASRTSGGYEQYF; CDR3 DNA: TGTGCCAGTAGGACTAGCGGAGGGTACGAGCAGTACTTC
J gene: TRBJ2-2; D gene: TRBD2; clone size: once; V gene: TRBV30; CDR3 protein: CAWSGPGLATNTGELFF; CDR3 DNA: TGTGCCTGGAGTGGGCCGGGACTAGCCACGAACACCGGGGAGCTGTTTTTT
J gene: TRBJ2-1; D gene: TRBD1; clone size: -; V gene: TRBV18; CDR3 protein: CASSGPTGQGILEQFF; CDR3 DNA: TGTGCCAGCTCCGGACCGACGGGACAGGGTATTCTTGAGCAGTTCTTC
J gene: TRBJ2-7; D gene: -; clone size: -; V gene: TRBV7-2; CDR3 protein: CASSPPPTGEQYF; CDR3 DNA: TGTGCCAGCAGCCCCCCCCCTACGGGGGAGCAGTACTTC
J gene: TRBJ2-3; D gene: TRBD2; clone size: -; V gene: TRBV7-7; CDR3 protein: CASSPGLAAGSDTQYF; CDR3 DNA: TGTGCTAGCAGCCCGGGACTAGCGGCCGGCTCAGATACGCAGTATTTT
J gene: TRBJ2-1; D gene: -; clone size: -; V gene: TRBV6-4; CDR3 protein: CASSDSERAREQFF; CDR3 DNA: TGTGCCAGCAGTGACTCGGAGCGGGCCCGCGAGCAGTTCTTC
J gene: TRBJ1-3; D gene: -; clone size: -; V gene: TRBV11-2; CDR3 protein: CASSLGQGPSSGNTIYF; CDR3 DNA: TGTGCCAGCAGCTTAGGTCAGGGCCCGTCATCTGGAAACACCATATATTTT
J gene: TRBJ2-1; D gene: -; clone size: once; V gene: TRBV6-5; CDR3 protein: CASSYLSGGEQFF; CDR3 DNA: TGTGCCAGCAGTTACCTTTCCGGGGGTGAGCAGTTCTTC
J gene: TRBJ1-1; D gene: TRBD1; clone size: -; V gene: TRBV6-5; CDR3 protein: CASSSMTGTGGTEAFF; CDR3 DNA: TGTGCCAGCAGTTCAATGACCGGGACAGGGGGCACTGAAGCTTTCTTT
J gene: TRBJ1-2; D gene: TRBD1; clone size: once; V gene: TRBV5-1; CDR3 protein: CASSLSTGVNYGYTF; CDR3 DNA: TGCGCCAGCAGCTTGTCGACAGGGGTCAACTATGGCTACACCTTC
J gene: TRBJ1-2; D gene: TRBD1; clone size: -; V gene: TRBV19; CDR3 protein: CASITPGQGHGYTF; CDR3 DNA: TGTGCCAGTATTACACCGGGACAGGGGCATGGCTACACCTTC
J gene: TRBJ2-7; D gene: TRBD1; clone size: -; V gene: TRBV7-2; CDR3 protein: CASSPVRTGGNYEQYF; CDR3 DNA: TGTGCCAGCAGCCCTGTCAGGACAGGGGGCAACTACGAGCAGTACTTC
J gene: TRBJ1-1; D gene: TRBD1; clone size: few; V gene: TRBV5-1; CDR3 protein: CASSRKTGDTEAFF; CDR3 DNA: TGCGCCAGCAGCCGTAAAACAGGGGACACTGAAGCTTTCTTT
J gene: TRBJ2-7; D gene: -; clone size: -; V gene: TRBV19; CDR3 protein: CASSIDARNSYEQYF; CDR3 DNA: TGTGCCAGTAGTATAGATGCCAGGAACAGTTACGAGCAGTACTTC
J gene: TRBJ1-1; D gene: -; clone size: -; V gene: TRBV6-5; CDR3 protein: CASSYVEGNTEAFF; CDR3 DNA: TGTGCCAGCAGTTACGTTGAGGGGAACACTGAAGCTTTCTTT
J gene: TRBJ1-2; D gene: -; clone size: -; V gene: TRBV15; CDR3 protein: CATSRQGSSGYTF; CDR3 DNA: TGTGCCACCAGCAGACAGGGGTCATCTGGCTACACCTTC
J gene: TRBJ2-7; D gene: TRBD2; clone size: -; V gene: TRBV5-1; CDR3 protein: CASSSGLAGVEQYF; CDR3 DNA: TGCGCCAGCAGCTCGGGACTAGCGGGAGTCGAGCAGTACTTC
J gene: TRBJ2-3; D gene: TRBD2; clone size: -; V gene: TRBV7-9; CDR3 protein: CASSFGGLDTDTQYF; CDR3 DNA: TGTGCCAGCTCCTTCGGGGGACTAGACACAGATACGCAGTATTTT
J gene: TRBJ1-1; D gene: -; clone size: -; V gene: TRBV29-1; CDR3 protein: CSVEQGVYTEAFF; CDR3 DNA: TGCAGCGTTGAGCAAGGAGTTTACACTGAAGCTTTCTTT
J gene: TRBJ1-1; D gene: TRBD1; clone size: -; V gene: TRBV28; CDR3 protein: CASSEQGALGTEAFF; CDR3 DNA: TGTGCCAGCAGTGAACAGGGGGCTCTGGGCACTGAAGCTTTCTTT
J gene: TRBJ2-7; D gene: TRBD1; clone size: -; V gene: TRBV7-9; CDR3 protein: CASSFTGGSYEQYF; CDR3 DNA: TGTGCCAGCAGCTTCACAGGGGGATCTTACGAGCAGTACTTC
J gene: TRBJ1-4; D gene: TRBD1; clone size: -; V gene: TRBV6-1; CDR3 protein: CASSEALLRQGAGREKLFF; CDR3 DNA: TGTGCCAGCAGTGAAGCGCTTCTCCGACAGGGGGCTGGGCGAGAAAAACTGTTTTTT
J gene: TRBJ1-2; D gene: -; clone size: -; V gene: TRBV10-3; CDR3 protein: CAISETGGYTF; CDR3 DNA: TGTGCCATCAGTGAGACGGGTGGCTACACCTTC
J gene: TRBJ2-3; D gene: -; clone size: -; V gene: TRBV10-1; CDR3 protein: CASSDRLDPDTQYF; CDR3 DNA: TGCGCCAGCAGTGATAGGCTAGACCCAGATACGCAGTATTTT
J gene: TRBJ2-3; D gene: TRBD2; clone size: -; V gene: TRBV2; CDR3 protein: CASKLAGSTDTQYF; CDR3 DNA: TGTGCCAGCAAACTAGCGGGGAGCACAGATACGCAGTATTTT
J gene: TRBJ2-2; D gene: TRBD2; clone size: -; V gene: TRBV5-1; CDR3 protein: CASRLAGSNTGELFF; CDR3 DNA: TGCGCCAGCAGACTAGCGGGGTCAAACACCGGGGAGCTGTTTTTT
J gene: TRBJ1-1; D gene: TRBD1; clone size: -; V gene: TRBV19; CDR3 protein: CASQFRGFPNTEAFF; CDR3 DNA: TGTGCCAGTCAATTCAGGGGGTTCCCGAACACTGAAGCTTTCTTT
J gene: TRBJ1-2; D gene: -; clone size: -; V gene: TRBV30; CDR3 protein: CAWSARGAYGYTF; CDR3 DNA: TGTGCCTGGAGTGCCAGGGGAGCCTATGGCTACACCTTC